The sequence of this T cell receptor beta chain was determined in a study of cytomegalovirus exposure and HLA in healthy donors. As regards this clone: Its antigen is undetermined.

With 60 Vbeta and 13 Jbeta primers, the PCR was carried out. Using immunoSEQ multiplex PCR, the repertoire was profiled, and TCRdb retains in-frame clones only, with some absent. Among about 240,000 clones, around 81% were seen once, and the ten largest hold about 8%. The CDR3 is made up of 13 amino acids. The germline V gene encodes CDR1 MGHDK and CDR2 SYGVNS. Trimming left V 5 bases short and J 1 base short, with 8 bases between. The study, taken as a whole, reports: In a later analysis, several top co-occurrence clusters appeared linked to parvovirus B19, influenza, CMV and Epstein-Barr virus. Cytomegalovirus association was listed for 170 or so TCR beta chains. A later analysis, which compared TCR beta chains of equal frequency, found the HLA-associated ones more clonally expanded. The authors excluded some V segments, including TRBV6-2 and TRBV6-3, as indistinguishable.

The chain couples TRBV25-1 to TRBJ1-1; D gene ambiguous. Sequenced: PBMCs. This clonotype was sampled from an older woman in good health and CMV-seropositive. The CDR3 DNA reads TGTGCCAGCAGTCGGCGGGAGAACACTGAAGCTTTCTTT. It encodes CASSRRENTEAFF.